The 20 T cell receptor beta chains below all came from one sample that was sequenced in a study of beta chain features in type 1 diabetes. Reverse transcription of all isolated RNA meant that expressed TCRB transcripts were sequenced. The protocol was immunoSEQ multiplex PCR, while the TCRdb copy is restricted to in-frame clones and leaves out a portion. The profile shows 140,000 or so clones, 9% to 9.5% of them singletons. The sequenced sample consisted of central memory CD4+ T cells from blood. The receptors were sampled from a man aged 18 to 29 in good health.

The genes are TRBV5-1 and TRBJ2-2; 7 bases line up with TRBD1. The germline V gene has CDR1 SGHRS and CDR2 YFSETQ. V trimming: 0 bases; J trimming: 6 bases; junction bases outside the gene matches: 8. The CDR3 length is 16 residues. The CDR3 protein is CASSLAVGTVAGELFF. The CDR3 DNA follows: TGCGCCAGCAGCTTGGCCGTCGGGACAGTGGCCGGGGAGCTGTTTTTT.

This chain connects TRBV6-5 to TRBJ1-1; D is perhaps TRBD1 (6 bases). Germline CDR1 and CDR2: MNHEY and SVGAGI. Trimming shortened V by 0 bases and J by 0 bases, and 11 bases separated the two germline ends. CDR3 length equals 16 residues. CDR3 DNA: TGTGCCAGCAGTTACTCGAATAACAGGGTGAACACTGAAGCTTTCTTT. The encoded protein is CASSYSNNRVNTEAFF.

This clone showed up just a few times. The chain employs TRBV5-8 and TRBJ2-6, with a weak D call TRBD1 (7 bases). The length of the CDR3 is 17 residues. V gave up 5 bases and J gave up 0 bases, with 15 bases separating them. From germline, CDR1 is SGHTS and CDR2 YDEGEE. The CDR3 coding sequence is TGTGCCAGCAGGCCAAGACAGGGAGGCTCTGGGGCCAACGTCCTGACTTTC. Protein sequence: CASRPRQGGSGANVLTF.

Concerning this clone itself: At one boundary the junction diverges from the germline segment, which might be a read error. This rearrangement joins TRBV10-3 to TRBJ1-2; D perhaps matches TRBD1 (5 bases). The CDR3 runs 8 residues. Germline V gives CDR1 ENHRY, CDR2 SYGVKD. This CDR3 is CAITLRVW. CDR3 in DNA: TGTGCCATCACCCTCAGGGTTTGG.

The CDR3 region has the DNA TGTGCCGGCCTCCCCCGGGACAGGACCACAGATACGCAGTATTTT. Its translation is CAGLPRDRTTDTQYF. The gene calls are TRBV2 and TRBJ2-3, with 8 bases identical to TRBD1. CDR3 length equals 15 residues. Germline V gene data show CDR1 as SNHLY and CDR2 as FYNNEI. Trimming cost V 11 bases and J 2 bases; bases outside gene matches: 12.

This clone was detected only a few times. The chain combines TRBV7-9 with TRBJ2-1; 14 bases are a match to TRBD2. The CDR3 is made up of 17 amino acids. V lost 5 bases and J lost 2; bases outside the gene matches: 5. In germline, CDR1 is SEHNR, CDR2 FQNEAQ (reference sequence). CDR3 sequence (DNA): TGTGCCAGCAGCGAAGGGACTAGCGGGGGCCCCTACAATGAGCAGTTCTTC. Translated, it gives CASSEGTSGGPYNEQFF.

This clone was recorded many times. This chain connects TRBV10-3 to TRBJ1-1; D gene ambiguous. CDR3 size: 12 residues. Germline V gene lookup returns CDR1 ENHRY and CDR2 SYGVKD. V was shortened by 0 bases and J by 9 bases, with 8 bases between the two germline ends. In DNA, the CDR3 is TGTGCCATCAGTGAGTCTAACAGCAAAGCTTTCTTT. Encoded protein: CAISESNSKAFF.

V and J are TRBV7-2 and TRBJ1-5; D is unresolved. V dropped 6 bases and J dropped 1 base, with 10 bases sitting between them. The germline V gene has CDR1 SGHTA and CDR2 FQGNSA. The CDR3 extends over 14 amino acids. CDR3 protein: CASRDGGSNQPQHF. The CDR3 DNA sequence: TGTGCCAGCAGAGACGGCGGAAGCAATCAGCCCCAGCATTTT.

The chain is built from TRBV19 and TRBJ1-1, with 8 bases aligning to TRBD1. The V gene's germline CDR1 is LNHDA and CDR2 SQIVND (reference sequence). This CDR3 region has 14 residues. The trim removed 3 bases at V and 3 bases at J, leaving 3 bases unmatched. This chain's CDR3 is CASSIRDRYTEAFF. CDR3 sequence (DNA): TGTGCCAGTAGTATCCGGGACAGGTACACTGAAGCTTTCTTT.

This clone showed up just a few times. The V and J genes are TRBV5-4 and TRBJ2-5; TRBD2 aligns across 13 bases. This CDR3 has 19 amino acids. Germline lookup yields CDR1 SGHNT and CDR2 YYREEE (reference sequence). V shed 3 bases and J 0 bases; nucleotides not matched to a gene: 11. The CDR3: CASSSPWTSGGEYQETQYF. The DNA for the CDR3 is TGTGCCAGCAGCTCCCCTTGGACTAGCGGGGGAGAGTACCAAGAGACCCAGTACTTC.

This chain links TRBV29-1 with TRBJ2-3, with 9 bases matching TRBD2. J was trimmed by 4 bases and V by 5 bases; bases with no gene match: 10. The CDR3 has 15 amino acids. Germline V lookup: CDR1 SQVTM, CDR2 ANQGSEA. The CDR3 DNA reads as TGCAGCGTTTACCCCCCTAGCGGGGCCTCAGATACGCAGTATTTT. It yields the protein CSVYPPSGASDTQYF.

The table lists this clone with a few counts. The chain couples TRBV4-1 to TRBJ1-5, with 8 bases identical to TRBD1. V lost 0 bases, J lost 7 bases, and 5 bases stayed unmatched. The CDR3 loop spans 15 amino acids. Germline-derived CDR1 and CDR2 are MGHRA and YSYEKL. CDR3 residues: CASSQEGQGAQPQHF. The CDR3 DNA sequence: TGCGCCAGCAGCCAAGAAGGACAGGGAGCCCAGCCCCAGCATTTT.

The chain is built from TRBV11-2 and TRBJ2-1, with no clear D. The CDR3 spans 11 residues. Germline CDR1 and CDR2: SGHAT and FQNNGV. Trimming removed 6 bases from V and 8 bases from J, with 8 bases in between. The CDR3 bases are TGTGCCAGCAGTCGTATCGATGAGCAGTTCTTC. Its protein product is CASSRIDEQFF.

This chain connects TRBV4-3 to TRBJ1-2; TRBD1 matches at 7 bases. CDR3 length: 15 residues. Germline trimming cut 0 bases from V and 8 bases from J; bases unmatched to any gene: 9. The germline CDR1 and CDR2 sequences are LGHNA and YSLEER. The CDR3: CASSQDMTGIKGYTF. The CDR3 DNA is TGCGCCAGCAGCCAAGATATGACAGGGATAAAAGGCTACACCTTC.

The CDR3 DNA sequence: TGTGCCAGCAGTTCGGCTGCAGGGGGCCGGGAGCCCCAGCATTTT. Translated: CASSSAAGGREPQHF. The chain employs TRBV28 and TRBJ1-5, with 8 bases fitting TRBD1. Germline V gives CDR1 MDHEN, CDR2 SYDVKM. After removal of 4 bases from V and 8 bases from J, the junction contained 10 bases not matched to a gene. This CDR3 is 15 amino acids long.

There are many counts of this clone. The rearrangement links TRBV29-1 to TRBJ1-2; TRBD1 matches 7 bases. Germline V gene sequence: CDR1 SQVTM, CDR2 ANQGSEA. This CDR3 contains 13 residues. V lost 2 bases, J lost 4 bases, and 4 bases stayed unmatched. The CDR3 spells CSVERGPFYGYTF. In DNA, the CDR3 is TGCAGCGTTGAAAGGGGGCCCTTCTATGGCTACACCTTC.

A few counts support this clone. The CDR3, as DNA: TGTGCCAGCAGCTTAGTCCCAGCGGGGGGATCAGATACGCAGTATTTT. It is translated as CASSLVPAGGSDTQYF. The chain links TRBV7-6 to TRBJ2-3; 9 bases are a match to TRBD2. The junction had 6 bases not matched to a gene; V was cut back by 1 base and J by 4 bases. CDR3 size: 16 residues. Germline V gives CDR1 SGHVS, CDR2 FNYEAQ.

This clone was seen only a few times. As DNA, the CDR3 is TGTGCCAGTAGTACCCGGCGGGACACGCAGTATTTT. Translated: CASSTRRDTQYF. This rearrangement joins TRBV19 to TRBJ2-3; TRBD2 might be the D (6 bases). The V end was cut by 4 bases, the J end by 9 bases, with 11 bases between. Germline V gene data show CDR1 as LNHDA and CDR2 as SQIVND (reference sequence). The CDR3 consists of 12 residues. Using reference TRBV19 and TRBJ2-3 for the parts outside the CDR3, the full variable domain is DGGITQSPKYLFRKEGQNVTLSCEQNLNHDAMYWYRQDPGQGLRLIYYSQIVNDFQKGDIAEGYSVSREKKESFPLTVTSAQKNPTAFYLCASSTRRDTQYFGPGTRLTVL.

CDR3 sequence reads: CASSDLVQETQYF. CDR3 nucleotide sequence: TGTGCCAGCAGTGACCTCGTCCAAGAGACCCAGTACTTC. The chain is built from TRBV25-1 and TRBJ2-5; D gene unclear. From germline, CDR1 is MGHDK and CDR2 SYGVNS. The ends were cut back, 3 bases at V and 1 base at J, with 6 bases in the middle. There are 13 residues in the CDR3.

The genes are TRBV28 and TRBJ1-2, with D uncertain. The CDR3 extends over 12 amino acids. The V gene's germline CDR1 is MDHEN and CDR2 SYDVKM. Trimming removed 3 bases from V and 6 bases from J, with 8 bases in between. The CDR3 spells CASSFGGNGYTF. CDR3 in DNA: TGTGCCAGCAGTTTTGGAGGGAATGGCTACACCTTC.